The subject of this entry is one T cell receptor (beta chain). Its cognate antigen is unknown. With 6 bases clipped from V and 4 bases from J, the junction kept 8 bases outside the gene matches. The CDR3 sequence is 16 residues long. CDR1 DFQATT and CDR2 SNEGSKA come from the germline V gene (reference sequence). Every TCR cDNA molecule bore its own unique molecular identifier. In TCRdb, the 5' RACE reads were re-called with MiXCR into one record per CDR3 protein. The table records about 6,000 distinct CDR3 sequences, 7.7% of them present only once. This record belongs to a study of spatial heterogeneity in lung cancer. Study-level points and caveats: Counts that tracked tumor mutation counts were those of expanded intratumoral alpha and beta TCRs.

The time point denotes: sample taken at primary tumor resection. The sequenced material consisted of unsorted whole RNA from tumor, nontumor lung or frozen PBMC. The rearrangement joins TRBV20-1 to TRBJ2-6; 11 bases fit TRBD2. This clonotype was obtained from a female donor with early-stage non-small cell lung cancer. Sequenced here: lung tumor tissue, sampled at surgery. The CDR3 is CSASLAGELGANVLTF. DNA of the CDR3: TGCAGTGCCTCACTAGCGGGAGAGCTCGGGGCCAACGTCCTGACTTTC.